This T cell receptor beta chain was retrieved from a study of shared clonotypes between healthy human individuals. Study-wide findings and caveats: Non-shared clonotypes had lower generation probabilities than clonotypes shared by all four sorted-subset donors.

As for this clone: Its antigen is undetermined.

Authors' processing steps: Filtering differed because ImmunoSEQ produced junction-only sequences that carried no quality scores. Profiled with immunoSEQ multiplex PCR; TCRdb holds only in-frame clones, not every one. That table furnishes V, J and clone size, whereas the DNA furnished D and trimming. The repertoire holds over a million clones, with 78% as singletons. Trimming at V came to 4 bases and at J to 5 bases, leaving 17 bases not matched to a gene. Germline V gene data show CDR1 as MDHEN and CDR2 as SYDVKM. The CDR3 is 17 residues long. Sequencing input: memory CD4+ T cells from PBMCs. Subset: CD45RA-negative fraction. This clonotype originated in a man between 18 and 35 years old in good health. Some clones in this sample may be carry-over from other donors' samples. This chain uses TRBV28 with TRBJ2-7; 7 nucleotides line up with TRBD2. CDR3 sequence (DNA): TGTGCCAGCAGTTCCCCGGGCGGGAGAGGTGAAAGGAACGAGCAGTACTTC. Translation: CASSSPGGRGERNEQYF.